Shown below are 12 T cell receptor beta chains from a single sample sequenced in a study of OX40 agonist ivuxolimab in advanced cancers. Assay used: immunoSEQ multiplex PCR; TCRdb lists only in-frame clones, some missing. The table lists about 67,000 clones, roughly 84% of them singletons, with under 2.5% in the top ten. The source material was CD4+ or CD8+ T cells sorted from blood, sampled in a trial of the OX40 agonist ivuxolimab. These receptors all stem from an adult with an advanced solid tumor such as melanoma, head and neck, liver or kidney cancer.

V gene TRBV28 combines with J gene TRBJ2-7, with a possible D match to TRBD1 (7 bases). V gave up 9 bases and J gave up 3 bases, with 24 bases separating them. The CDR3 runs 16 residues. Germline V lookup: CDR1 MDHEN, CDR2 SYDVKM. The CDR3: CASGGLQGDSHYEQYF. CDR3 coding DNA: TGTGCCAGTGGAGGTCTCCAGGGGGACTCCCACTACGAGCAGTACTTC.

The rearrangement links TRBV21-1 to TRBJ2-7; TRBD1, the D gene given by the table, was not confirmed from the DNA. TRBV21-1 is classified as a pseudogene. CDR3 length: 15 amino acids. CDR3 DNA: TGTGCCAGCAGCAACGACAAGGATAGGACCTACGAGCAGTACTTC. Translation gives CASSNDKDRTYEQYF.

This clone was picked up one time. The chain recombines TRBV19 with TRBJ1-4; D unclear. Germline V gene sequence: CDR1 LNHDA, CDR2 SQIVND (reference sequence). V was clipped by 4 bases and J by 8 bases, with 17 bases between them. The CDR3 consists of 15 residues. The CDR3 loop reads CASSTLSGRGEKLFF. DNA for the CDR3: TGTGCCAGTAGTACCCTGTCTGGGAGAGGCGAAAAACTGTTTTTT.

The chain uses TRBV5-4 and TRBJ1-3; no reliable D call. CDR3 length: 17 amino acids. The V gene lost 0 bases and the J gene lost 0 bases, with 13 bases spanning the gap. CDR1 and CDR2 from the germline V gene are SGHNT and YYREEE (reference sequence). CDR3 in amino acids: CASSLALGRSSGNTIYF. DNA of the CDR3: TGTGCCAGCAGCTTGGCTCTGGGTAGGAGCTCTGGAAACACCATATATTTT. The full variable domain, completed using reference TRBV5-4 and TRBJ1-3, is ETGVTQSPTHLIKTRGQQVTLRCSSQSGHNTVSWYQQALGQGPQFIFQYYREEENGRGNFPPRFSGLQFPNYSSELNVNALELDDSALYLCASSLALGRSSGNTIYFGEGSWLTVV.

The chain couples TRBV30 to TRBJ1-4; D is unclear. CDR3 size: 11 residues. Trimming shortened V by 1 base and J by 3 bases, and 0 bases separated the two germline ends. Per the germline V gene, CDR1 is GTSNPN and CDR2 is SVGIG (reference sequence). CDR3 in amino acids: CAWSANEKLFF. The CDR3 coding sequence is TGTGCCTGGAGTGCTAATGAAAAACTGTTTTTT.

The chain has TRBV19 and TRBJ1-5; D perhaps matches TRBD1 (6 bases). The CDR3 totals 14 residues. Germline-derived CDR1 and CDR2 are LNHDA and SQIVND (reference sequence). V lost 5 bases and J 5 bases, leaving 13 bases between the germline ends. This CDR3 is CASSFAGVYQPQHF. The CDR3 DNA is TGTGCCAGTAGTTTCGCAGGGGTCTATCAGCCCCAGCATTTT.

Of note for this clone: One junction end does not reproduce the germline sequence, and a read error may be involved. The chain carries TRBV7-8 and TRBJ1-1, with D perhaps TRBD1 (6 bases). The CDR3 length is 15 residues. Germline-derived CDR1 and CDR2 are SGHVS and FQNEAQ. CDR3 amino acids: CASSQEWGQDTEAFF. CDR3 DNA sequence: TGCGCCAGCAGCCAAGAATGGGGGCAGGACACTGAAGCTTTCTTT.

This chain links TRBV27 with TRBJ2-2; 9 nucleotides align to TRBD2. CDR3 length: 18 amino acids. J lost 4 bases, V lost 4 bases, and 13 bases had no gene match. CDR1 is MNHEY and CDR2 is SMNVEV in the germline V gene (reference sequence). The CDR3 loop is CASSSKLQYSGGTGELFF. The CDR3 DNA is TGTGCCAGCAGTTCAAAACTACAATATAGCGGGGGCACCGGGGAGCTGTTTTTT.

The rearrangement joins TRBV7-2 to TRBJ1-1, with D unclear. There are 12 residues in the CDR3. The germline CDR1 and CDR2 sequences are SGHTA and FQGNSA. With 9 bases removed from V and 1 base from J, the gap between germline ends came to 9 bases. The CDR3 DNA is TGTGCCAGTAGTCCAGCGAACACTGAAGCTTTCTTT. Residues: CASSPANTEAFF.

The V and J genes are TRBV7-2 and TRBJ1-2; TRBD1 aligns across 7 bases. CDR3 length: 16 amino acids. Trimming cost V 7 bases and J 6 bases; bases outside gene matches: 17. CDR1 is SGHTA and CDR2 is FQGNSA in the germline V gene. In DNA form, the CDR3 reads TGTGCCAGCACCTTGACAGGGCCCCATCGATGGGATGGCTACACCTTC. Translation gives CASTLTGPHRWDGYTF.

This clone came up once. The chain recombines TRBV13 with TRBJ2-7; D not certain. This CDR3 spans 14 amino acids. V shed 2 bases and J shed 5 bases, with 13 bases lying between them. CDR1 PRHDT and CDR2 FYEKMQ come from the germline V gene (reference sequence). Written as DNA, the CDR3 is TGTGCCAGCAGCTTAAGGCTCAGCCCCCACGAGCAGTACTTC. The encoded protein is CASSLRLSPHEQYF.

The chain uses TRBV7-9 and TRBJ2-3; no reliable D call. This CDR3 spans 14 amino acids. Germline lookup yields CDR1 SEHNR and CDR2 FQNEAQ (reference sequence). The V end was cut by 5 bases, the J end by 6 bases, with 15 bases between. For the CDR3, the DNA is TGTGCCAGCAGCCCGACCCGAAGTGAGGATACGCAGTATTTT. This sequence encodes CASSPTRSEDTQYF.